Included here is one T cell receptor (beta chain) sequence, with context. Its antigen remains unknown. Samples came from axillary lymph nodes draining the breast cancer. TCRdb re-analysed the multiplex PCR reads in MiXCR, keeping a single row per CDR3 protein. Among 150,000 to 200,000 distinct CDR3 sequences listed, around 35% were seen once. The CDR3 is 17 residues long. V was pared by 0 bases and J by 6 bases, with 6 bases of the junction left unmatched. Per the germline V gene, CDR1 is SGHTA and CDR2 is FQGTGA. These data are taken from a study of breast tumors, draining lymph nodes, adjacent tissues. The study, taken as a whole, reports: That most tumor T cells come from lymph nodes remained unproven.

The source is a female donor with breast cancer. Some clones in this sample may be carry-over from other donors' samples. The sequencing input was axillary lymph node tissue. The chain recombines TRBV7-3 with TRBJ1-5; 12 bases are a match to TRBD1. CDR3 amino acids: CASSLTWDRGQVQPQHF. The CDR3 DNA follows: TGTGCCAGCAGCTTAACCTGGGACAGGGGGCAGGTTCAGCCCCAGCATTTT. Based on the CDR3 plus reference TRBV7-3 and TRBJ1-5, the full variable domain is GAGVSQTPSNKVTEKGKYVELRCDPISGHTALYWYRQSLGQGPEFLIYFQGTGAADDSGLPNDRFFAVRPEGSVSTLKIQRTERGDSAVYLCASSLTWDRGQVQPQHFGDGTRLSIL.